A selection of T cell receptor beta chains follows, all from one sample in a study of vaccination effects on CD4 cells after COVID-19. Using immunoSEQ multiplex PCR, the repertoire was profiled, and TCRdb retains in-frame clones only, with some absent. The data hold more than 60,000 clones, with around 74% observed a single time. No antigens are known for them. This sample comprised CD4+ T cells from PBMCs cultured without peptide, obtained after COVID-19 vaccination. The origin of the receptors is a human donor who received a COVID-19 vaccine. Each CDR3 is given with its conserved first and last residue. The order of the fields is V gene, J gene, clone size, D gene, CDR3 DNA, CDR3 protein. A D gene is named only where the DNA matches it firmly. Size is omitted from some rows. Given values are once, few, many or a class for expanded clones.

>TRBV6-2/TRBV6-3|TRBJ1-5|.|TRBD1
TGTGCCAGCAGTTACCGACAGGGAGTGAGCAATCAGCCCCAGCATTTT
CASSYRQGVSNQPQHF
>TRBV5-1|TRBJ2-2|.|TRBD2
TGCGCCAGCAGCCTTTCCGGGACTAGGGACACCGGGGAGCTGTTTTTT
CASSLSGTRDTGELFF
>TRBV7-2|TRBJ1-5|.|.
TGTGCCAGCAGCACAAGGAGCAATCAGCCCCAGCATTTT
CASSTRSNQPQHF
>TRBV24-1|TRBJ1-5|.|TRBD1
TGTGCCACCAGTGATCGGACAGGCCAGGTGGCCCAGCATTTT
CATSDRTGQVAQHF
>TRBV20-1|TRBJ2-3|.|.
TGCAGTGCTAGTGCCCCTGGGGTGGATACGCAGTATTTT
CSASAPGVDTQYF
>TRBV7-3|TRBJ2-2|.|.
TGTGCCAGCAGCTTAACGTCGGGCTACGGGGAGCTGTTTTTT
CASSLTSGYGELFF
>TRBV7-2|TRBJ1-1|.|TRBD1
TGTGCCAGCAGCTTGACAGGGGTGGGAAACACTGAAGCTTTCTTT
CASSLTGVGNTEAFF
>TRBV24-1|TRBJ2-1|.|.
TGTGCCACCAGTGACCTTGTCGGCGGTGGTGGCTACAATGAGCAGTTCTTC
CATSDLVGGGGYNEQFF
>TRBV6-5|TRBJ1-1|.|TRBD1
TGTGCCAGCAGTTCATTCCGGGACAGGAACACTGAAGCTTTCTTT
CASSSFRDRNTEAFF
>TRBV5-1|TRBJ2-2|.|.
TGCGCCAGCAGCTTGGACAGGATTACCGGGGAGCTGTTTTTT
CASSLDRITGELFF
>TRBV4-1|TRBJ1-2|.|.
TGCGCCAGCAGCCAAGATCCGGGGCGATTACTTTATGGCTACACCTTC
CASSQDPGRLLYGYTF
>TRBV19|TRBJ2-5|.|TRBD1
TGTGCCAGTAGTATTTCAGGGGGTGGAGGAGAGACCCAGTACTTC
CASSISGGGGETQYF
>TRBV29-1|TRBJ2-5|once|.
TGCAGCGTTGAAGAGACCGGGAAAGAGACCCAGTACTTC
CSVEETGKETQYF
>TRBV2|TRBJ1-2|few|TRBD1
TGTGCCAGCAGTGAGAGGGACAGTCGGCTCTTC
CASSERDSRLF
>TRBV5-8|TRBJ1-2|few|TRBD1
TGTGCCAGCAGCTTGGAGGGACAGGGAGGGGATGGCTACACCTTC
CASSLEGQGGDGYTF
>TRBV6-1|TRBJ1-1|.|.
TGTGCCAGCAGTGAAGCCCGACCCGAGGCTTTCTTT
CASSEARPEAFF
>TRBV29-1|TRBJ1-2|.|.
TGCAGCGTTGGCGGGCTCTATGGCTACACCTTC
CSVGGLYGYTF
>TRBV7-2|TRBJ1-4|.|.
TGTGCCAGCAGTCGTGTGGGGGGGGGCCAGGAAAAACTGTTTTTT
CASSRVGGGQEKLFF
>TRBV12-3/TRBV12-4|TRBJ1-1|.|TRBD1
TGTGCCAGCAGCCGACAGGGCGATACTGAAGCTTTCTTT
CASSRQGDTEAFF
>TRBV5-5|TRBJ2-1|.|.
TGTGCCAGCAGCTTGTTTCGCCTCTCTTCTGAGCAGTTCTTC
CASSLFRLSSEQFF
>TRBV12-3/TRBV12-4|TRBJ2-5|.|.
TGTGCCAGCAGTGGCCGGGAGACCCAGTACTTC
CASSGRETQYF
>TRBV5-1|TRBJ1-1|.|TRBD1
TGCGCCAGCAGCTCCGGGACAGAGAACACTGAAGCTTTCTTT
CASSSGTENTEAFF
>TRBV6-2/TRBV6-3|TRBJ1-2|few|.
TGTGCCAGCAGTTACGGATCTTATGGCTACACCTTC
CASSYGSYGYTF
>TRBV14|TRBJ2-5|.|.
TGTGCCAGCAGCCCGGGGACACCCCGGGTAGAGACCCAGTACTTC
CASSPGTPRVETQYF
>TRBV7-8|TRBJ2-6|.|.
TGTGCCAGCAGCCCCCAGTACTCTGGGGCCAACGTCCTGACTTTC
CASSPQYSGANVLTF
>TRBV7-2|TRBJ2-3|.|TRBD1
TGTGCCAGCAGCTTAGCGCCTGTAGGGGGCGGCACAGATACGCAGTATTTT
CASSLAPVGGGTDTQYF
>TRBV7-9|TRBJ2-2|.|TRBD1
TGTGCCAGCAGTCGGACAGGGGCTTTCACCGGGGAGCTGTTTTTT
CASSRTGAFTGELFF
>TRBV6-4|TRBJ1-1|few|.
TGTGCCACCCCGATTTGTGGCGCTATACTCATGAACACTGAAGCTTTCTTT
CATPICGAILMNTEAFF
>TRBV5-4|TRBJ2-1|.|TRBD2
TGTGCCAGCAGCCAAACTAGCGGGGGTTACTCCTACAATGAGCAGTTCTTC
CASSQTSGGYSYNEQFF
>TRBV2|TRBJ1-6|few|.
TGTGCCAGCAGGTGGGGGTCAAGCTCCTATAATTCACCCCTCCACTTT
CASRWGSSSYNSPLHF
>TRBV11-2|TRBJ1-1|.|.
TGTGCCAGCAGCTTGGACCTAGCCGTGGGTGAAGCTTTCTTT
CASSLDLAVGEAFF
>TRBV11-3|TRBJ2-3|.|TRBD2
TGTGCCAGCAGCTACGGGTTAAGTAGCGGGGGCACGCAGTATTTT
CASSYGLSSGGTQYF
>TRBV7-2|TRBJ1-2|.|TRBD1
TGTGCCAGCAGCCCGGACAGGGGAGCCTCTGGCTACACCTTC
CASSPDRGASGYTF
>TRBV5-1|TRBJ2-1|few|.
TGCGCCAGCAGCCCCCGGGGCAGGGCGGGCAATGAGCAGTTCTTC
CASSPRGRAGNEQFF
>TRBV9|TRBJ1-6|.|.
TGTGCCAGCAGCGTAGGCGAGGCCCCAGGATCACCCCTCCACTTT
CASSVGEAPGSPLHF
>TRBV4-2|TRBJ2-3|.|TRBD2
TGTGCCAGCAGCCAAGAAGTTTTACTAGCGGATACGCAGTATTTT
CASSQEVLLADTQYF
>TRBV7-2|TRBJ2-5|.|TRBD2
TGTGCCAGCAGCATCGGACTAGCGGGGGCTCAAGAGACCCAGTACTTC
CASSIGLAGAQETQYF
>TRBV11-2|TRBJ2-2|.|.
TGTGCCAGCAGCTTTAATGCGGCGGCCGGGGAGCTGTTTTTT
CASSFNAAAGELFF
>TRBV20-1|TRBJ1-1|.|.
TGCAGTGCTAGAGGGGTTGCTGAAGCTTTCTTT
CSARGVAEAFF
>TRBV3-1/TRBV3-2|TRBJ2-1|.|.
TGTGCCAGCAGCCAAGCTCGGGGGAACAACAATGAGCAGTTCTTC
CASSQARGNNNEQFF
>TRBV7-2|TRBJ2-1|.|TRBD2
TGTGCCAGCAGCTTCACAGCTAGCGGGGGGTACAATGAGCAGTTCTTC
CASSFTASGGYNEQFF
>TRBV28|TRBJ2-2|.|TRBD2
TGTGCCAGCATCCTGGGAGGACTAGCGGGGGGGACCGGGGAGCTGTTTTTT
CASILGGLAGGTGELFF
>TRBV7-2|TRBJ1-6|once|.
TGTGCCAGCAGCTTAGACAGGCGTTACTATAATTCACCCCTCCACTTT
CASSLDRRYYNSPLHF
>TRBV5-1|TRBJ1-3|.|.
TGCGCCAGTGGGGACATCGGCTCTGGAAACACCATATATTTT
CASGDIGSGNTIYF
>TRBV7-3|TRBJ2-2|.|.
TGTGCCAGCAGCTTAGAGGGGGGGACCGGGGAGCTGTTTTTT
CASSLEGGTGELFF
>TRBV5-1|TRBJ2-5|.|.
TGCGCCAGCAGCTTGGGCCCCGGCGAAGAGACCCAGTACTTC
CASSLGPGEETQYF
>TRBV15|TRBJ1-2|.|TRBD1
TGTGCCACCAGCAGGGCAGGGGGACAGCCTAACTATGGCTACACCTTC
CATSRAGGQPNYGYTF
>TRBV28|TRBJ1-2|.|.
TGTGCCAGCAGTTCAGGAGCCGGCAGGGCTTTCTATGGCTACACCTTC
CASSSGAGRAFYGYTF
>TRBV10-3|TRBJ2-5|.|.
TGTGCCATCAGTGCGGGAGAAGAGACCCAGTACTTC
CAISAGEETQYF